Below, one T cell receptor beta chain is given with its context. The antigen is not known. Trimming removed 0 bases at V and 4 bases at J, with 9 bases between. This CDR3 is 14 amino acids long. CDR1 is LNHNV, CDR2 YYDKDF, per germline (reference sequence). The source of the sample is a study of radiotherapy plus CTLA-4 blockade in lung cancer. Findings and limits, study-wide: The authors reported that early blood T cell clone dynamics, with interferon-beta, best predicted response.

The protocol was immunoSEQ multiplex PCR, while the TCRdb copy is restricted to in-frame clones and leaves out a portion. The sample has 45,000 to 55,000 clones; 82% are singletons. The chain has TRBV15 and TRBJ1-1, with D tentatively TRBD1 (5 bases). The sequencing used peripheral blood, collected from a patient treated with radiotherapy plus ipilimumab. The receptor was isolated from a human donor with non-small cell lung cancer who had stable disease on radiotherapy plus ipilimumab. The DNA for the CDR3 is TGTGCCACCAGCAGAGATCTGGGGGGCACTGAAGCTTTCTTT. As protein: CATSRDLGGTEAFF.